This passage covers 24 T cell receptor beta chains from one sample sequenced in a study of blood T cell repertoires in COVID-19 (dated by TCRdb to 2020 to 2021). The receptor library was made with the immunoSEQ multiplex PCR assay. The table was pulled from immuneACCESS by TCRdb, which kept in-frame rearrangements only. Such tables lose some clones; where checked, under half of the loss comes from unresolved V genes, and the rest has no known cause. Counted in this sample were some 100,000 clones; 75% to 90% of them appeared once. The ten largest make up approximately 19% of the sample. Sequencing was performed on peripheral blood. All receptors come from a human donor with acute or convalescent COVID-19. The donor label of this sample is uncertain.

This rearrangement joins TRBV19 to TRBJ1-2; TRBD1 agrees at 8 bases. The germline V gene has CDR1 LNHDA and CDR2 SQIVND (reference sequence). CDR3 length: 14 amino acids. The V and J ends lost 5 bases and 6 bases, in that order; junction bases with no gene match: 8. CDR3 DNA sequence: TGTGCCAGTAGTGGTTGGAGGACAGGGAATGGCTACACCTTC. It specifies CASSGWRTGNGYTF.

The chain uses TRBV6-5 and TRBJ1-2; D may be TRBD1 (5 bases). Germline V gene data show CDR1 as MNHEY and CDR2 as SVGAGI. V dropped 5 bases and J dropped 3 bases, with 7 bases sitting between them. The CDR3 sequence is 12 residues long. This CDR3 reads CASSPRDYGYTF. The CDR3 coding sequence is TGTGCCAGCAGTCCCAGGGACTATGGCTACACCTTC.

J is TRBJ2-3 and V is TRBV19, with TRBD1 matching over 10 bases. The CDR3 contains 15 residues. Germline V gene sequence: CDR1 LNHDA, CDR2 SQIVND (reference sequence). Losses at the gene ends were 5 bases for V and 2 bases for J; bases not matched to a gene: 4. The CDR3 protein is CASSPGQGYTDTQYF. Here the CDR3 DNA reads TGTGCCAGTAGTCCGGGACAGGGGTACACAGATACGCAGTATTTT. Combining the CDR3 with reference TRBV19 and TRBJ2-3 gives the whole variable domain DGGITQSPKYLFRKEGQNVTLSCEQNLNHDAMYWYRQDPGQGLRLIYYSQIVNDFQKGDIAEGYSVSREKKESFPLTVTSAQKNPTAFYLCASSPGQGYTDTQYFGPGTRLTVL.

J is TRBJ1-1 and V is TRBV2, with D unclear. V lost 7 bases to trimming and J lost 6 bases, with 15 bases between them. The CDR3 totals 13 residues. Germline assignment: CDR1 SNHLY and CDR2 FYNNEI. The CDR3 DNA reads TGTGCCAGCAATAGTCTGGAGGCCGCTGAAGCTTTCTTT. As protein: CASNSLEAAEAFF.

The chain carries TRBV21-1 and TRBJ2-1; the table's D call TRBD2 went unverified against the DNA. TRBV21-1 is shown as a pseudogene. The CDR3 is made up of 22 amino acids. The CDR3 nucleotides are TGTGCCAGCAGCAAAGTGGTAGCGGGAGCTTTACGGCTGCCCACCCCTATCAATGAGCAGTTCTTC. It codes for CASSKVVAGALRLPTPINEQFF.

V is TRBV4-1 and J is TRBJ2-1, with D perhaps TRBD2 (5 bases). The CDR3 extends over 14 amino acids. The V gene's germline CDR1 is MGHRA and CDR2 YSYEKL. The germline V and J ends were trimmed by 0 bases and 8 bases, with 11 bases remaining between them. This CDR3 reads CASSQDPSTDEQFF. As DNA, the CDR3 is TGCGCCAGCAGCCAAGACCCTAGCACTGATGAGCAGTTCTTC.

This chain links TRBV4-1 with TRBJ2-6; maybe TRBD1 (6 bases). The CDR3 runs to 19 residues. CDR1 is MGHRA, CDR2 YSYEKL, per germline. The V end lost 4 bases, the J end lost 3 bases, and 22 bases lay between the germline ends. The chain's CDR3 is CASSLQGRQGLGGANVLTF. The CDR3 DNA reads as TGCGCCAGCAGCCTCCAAGGTCGGCAGGGGCTCGGTGGGGCCAACGTCCTGACTTTC.

V is TRBV27 and J is TRBJ1-2; 8 bases fit TRBD1. With 2 bases clipped from V and 4 bases from J, the junction kept 3 bases outside the gene matches. CDR3 length: 14 amino acids. Germline V CDR1 and CDR2: MNHEY, SMNVEV (reference sequence). The CDR3 coding sequence is TGTGCCAGCAGTTTAGGACAGGGCGGCTATGGCTACACCTTC. Its translation is CASSLGQGGYGYTF.

The chain recombines TRBV6-5 with TRBJ1-1; 9 nucleotides agree with TRBD1. V shed 6 bases and J 4 bases; nucleotides not matched to a gene: 6. The CDR3 runs 14 residues. Germline CDR1 is MNHEY and CDR2 is SVGAGI. In nucleotides, the CDR3 is TGTGCCAGCAGGACAGGGGGAAGACGCACTGAAGCTTTCTTT. It translates to CASRTGGRRTEAFF.

The CDR3 nucleotides are TGTGCCAGCAGTTACGGGGGCAGCATATCTGAAGCTTTCTTT. Amino acid sequence: CASSYGGSISEAFF. The chain is built from TRBV6-5 and TRBJ1-1; tentatively, D is TRBD1 (6 bases). Germline V CDR1 and CDR2: MNHEY, SVGAGI. The CDR3 is made up of 14 amino acids. Deletions cut 2 bases from V and 6 bases from J, with 13 bases between.

The chain links TRBV20-1 to TRBJ1-2, with D possibly matching TRBD1 (6 bases). Germline loops: CDR1 DFQATT, CDR2 SNEGSKA (reference sequence). This CDR3 is built from 11 residues. V lost 5 bases and J 5 bases, leaving 9 bases between the germline ends. CDR3 bases: TGCAGTGCTGCGGACAGTTATGGCTACACCTTC. It encodes CSAADSYGYTF.

J is TRBJ2-2 and V is TRBV9; 8 nucleotides match TRBD1. The CDR3 runs to 15 residues. Germline loops: CDR1 SGDLS, CDR2 YYNGEE. Trimming took 0 bases from V and 6 from J; bases not matched to a gene: 4. The CDR3 DNA reads TGTGCCAGCAGCGTAGCTCCAGGGGGCTCCGGGGAGCTGTTTTTT. Its translation: CASSVAPGGSGELFF.

The V gene is TRBV19, the J gene TRBJ1-5; TRBD1 might be the D (6 bases). The CDR3 consists of 14 residues. Per germline, CDR1 LNHDA and CDR2 SQIVND (reference sequence). Deletions cut 3 bases from V and 3 bases from J, with 9 bases between. Written as DNA, the CDR3 is TGTGCCAGTAGTATTTGGGACACCAATCAGCCCCAGCATTTT. Encoded protein: CASSIWDTNQPQHF.

This chain joins TRBV27 and TRBJ2-3; no reliable D call. CDR1 and CDR2 (germline): MNHEY, SMNVEV (reference sequence). Trimming cost V 2 bases and J 2 bases, with 11 bases left between them. The CDR3 runs to 15 residues. This CDR3 is CASSLTLSVTDTQYF. The DNA of the CDR3 is TGTGCCAGCAGTTTAACTTTATCGGTCACAGATACGCAGTATTTT.

The J gene is TRBJ1-1, the V gene TRBV29-1; a possible D gene is TRBD1 (5 bases). This CDR3 is 13 amino acids long. Germline V gene lookup returns CDR1 SQVTM and CDR2 ANQGSEA. The V gene lost 4 bases and the J gene lost 4 bases, with 13 bases spanning the gap. This chain's CDR3 is CSVGRGLGTEAFF. CDR3 nucleotides: TGCAGCGTTGGTAGGGGATTGGGCACTGAAGCTTTCTTT.

V and J are TRBV2 and TRBJ1-2; a possible D gene is TRBD1 (5 bases). Between the trimmed V and J ends, which lost 7 bases and 7 bases, there was a span of 19 bases. The CDR3 sequence is 14 residues long. CDR1 is SNHLY, CDR2 FYNNEI, per germline. DNA of the CDR3: TGTGCCAGCACCGACCAGGGATGGGCGCGTGGCTACACCTTC. Its protein product is CASTDQGWARGYTF.

This clone was detected only once. This chain joins TRBV6-5 and TRBJ2-3; 15 bases line up with TRBD2. V shed 2 bases, J shed 4 bases, and the junction held 1 base outside the gene matches. Germline V gene sequence: CDR1 MNHEY, CDR2 SVGAGI. The CDR3 contains 16 residues. The chain's CDR3 is CASSYGLAGGSDTQYF. CDR3 bases: TGTGCCAGCAGTTACGGACTAGCGGGAGGGTCAGATACGCAGTATTTT.

V is TRBV19 and J is TRBJ2-1; the D gene is possibly TRBD1 (5 bases). Germline values: CDR1 LNHDA, CDR2 SQIVND (reference sequence). The germline V and J ends were trimmed by 3 bases and 1 base, with 13 bases remaining between them. CDR3 length equals 16 residues. The CDR3 region is CASSIQGFGSYNEQFF. CDR3 sequence (DNA): TGTGCCAGTAGTATCCAGGGTTTCGGGTCCTACAATGAGCAGTTCTTC.

This clone was found a few times. This sequence joins TRBV4-3 and TRBJ1-6; the D is unclear. The V gene lost 0 bases and the J gene lost 9 bases, with 15 bases spanning the gap. The CDR3 runs to 16 residues. Germline V gives CDR1 LGHNA, CDR2 YSLEER. CDR3 nucleotides: TGCGCCAGCAGCCAAGAGCATAGGTCCGAGGGTTCACCCCTCCACTTT. Its protein is CASSQEHRSEGSPLHF.

With regard to this clone: Within the sample, other DNA sequences also encode this same CDR3. The V gene is TRBV5-1, the J gene TRBJ1-1; tentatively, D is TRBD1 (5 bases). Trimming took 0 bases from V and 1 from J, leaving 7 bases between them. Per the germline V gene, CDR1 is SGHRS and CDR2 is YFSETQ. This CDR3 spans 14 amino acids. CDR3 loop: CASSLGTGNTEAFF. CDR3 bases: TGCGCCAGCAGCTTGGGCACAGGGAACACTGAAGCTTTCTTT.

The V and J genes are TRBV5-1 and TRBJ1-2; TRBD1 is a possible D gene (5 bases). CDR3 length: 14 amino acids. Germline CDR1 reads SGHRS; CDR2 reads YFSETQ. The V end lost 4 bases, the J end lost 2 bases, and 12 bases lay between the germline ends. CDR3 loop: CASSASTVNYGYTF. CDR3 nucleotides: TGCGCCAGCAGCGCTTCGACAGTCAACTATGGCTACACCTTC.

J is TRBJ2-7 and V is TRBV6-1; TRBD2 aligns across 12 bases. V was clipped by 7 bases and J by 7 bases; unmatched bases: 11. The CDR3 consists of 15 residues. The germline CDR1 and CDR2 sequences are MNHNS and SASEGT. The CDR3 here is CASNQPSGGASEQYF. CDR3 sequence (DNA): TGTGCCAGCAACCAACCTAGCGGGGGGGCGAGTGAGCAGTACTTC.

This chain links TRBV29-1 with TRBJ2-1; 10 nucleotides agree with TRBD1. The V gene's germline CDR1 is SQVTM and CDR2 ANQGSEA. The ends lost 4 bases at V and 4 bases at J; junction bases unmatched: 1. The CDR3 spans 13 residues. The CDR3 DNA is TGCAGCGTTGGGACAGGGGGGTACAATGAGCAGTTCTTC. Its protein product is CSVGTGGYNEQFF.

This clone was seen once. J is TRBJ2-7 and V is TRBV19; 7 bases agree with TRBD1. This CDR3 region has 14 residues. Germline V gives CDR1 LNHDA, CDR2 SQIVND (reference sequence). Trimming cost V 4 bases and J 2 bases; bases outside gene matches: 5. This CDR3 reads CASSTGTDAYEQYF. DNA of the CDR3: TGTGCCAGTAGTACCGGGACAGACGCCTACGAGCAGTACTTC. The full variable domain, with the rest looked up from reference TRBV19 and TRBJ2-7, is DGGITQSPKYLFRKEGQNVTLSCEQNLNHDAMYWYRQDPGQGLRLIYYSQIVNDFQKGDIAEGYSVSREKKESFPLTVTSAQKNPTAFYLCASSTGTDAYEQYFGPGTRLTVT.